This T cell receptor beta chain was observed in a study of cytomegalovirus exposure and HLA in healthy donors. Study results and caveats: Some V segments could not be told apart, so they were left out, TRBV6-2 and TRBV6-3 among them. For presence/absence analyses, sequencing depth was assumed to be roughly uniform across donors.

Use of 60 Vbeta and 13 Jbeta primers characterized the PCR. The authors' processing: Roughly 11 million of the 80 million or so unique TCR beta chains counted in a later analysis were shared. Sequencing used immunoSEQ multiplex PCR; TCRdb keeps in-frame clones, though not all of them. V and J calls and clone size are given by that table; D and trimming were obtained from the DNA. The sample shows around 100,000 clones, 78% of them seen only once. A note on this clone: Its antigen remains unidentified.

This CDR3 has 19 residues. Germline trimming cut 2 bases from V and 1 base from J; bases unmatched to any gene: 12. CDR1 is SGHDN, CDR2 FVKESK, per germline. Donors were ostensibly healthy at sampling, although undocumented immune exposures were probable. The gene calls are TRBV14 and TRBJ2-2; 8 bases align to TRBD1. Sequenced sample: PBMCs. The origin of this receptor is a male donor in good health and CMV-seropositive. The CDR3 DNA reads as TGTGCCAGCAGCCAAATAAAAGCCCGGGACAGGCTGAACACCGGGGAGCTGTTTTTT. Protein: CASSQIKARDRLNTGELFF. The whole variable domain, filled in from reference TRBV14 and TRBJ2-2, reads EAGVTQFPSHSVIEKGQTVTLRCDPISGHDNLYWYRRVMGKEIKFLLHFVKESKQDESGMPNNRFLAERTGGTYSTLKVQPAELEDSGVYFCASSQIKARDRLNTGELFFGEGSRLTVL.